One sample yielded the 9 T cell receptor beta chains listed below, sequenced in a study of blood T cell repertoires in COVID-19. The protocol was immunoSEQ multiplex PCR, while the TCRdb copy is restricted to in-frame clones and leaves out a portion. The sample records some 340,000 clones, around 82% being singletons. The sequenced sample consisted of peripheral blood. These receptors all come from a man younger than 40 with active or convalescent COVID-19.

The rearrangement joins TRBV7-3 to TRBJ2-1, with D perhaps TRBD2 (6 bases). Germline CDR1 reads SGHTA; CDR2 reads FQGTGA. V lost 5 bases and J lost 4, with 15 bases in between. The CDR3 sequence is 15 residues long. The CDR3 loop is CASSRKAGGYNEQFF. CDR3 bases: TGTGCCAGCAGCCGTAAAGCTGGGGGGTACAATGAGCAGTTCTTC.

V usage is TRBV7-9 and J usage is TRBJ2-3; 7 nucleotides align to TRBD1. The ends lost 1 base at V and 3 bases at J; junction bases unmatched: 1. In germline, CDR1 is SEHNR, CDR2 FQNEAQ (reference sequence). The CDR3 covers 14 residues. CDR3 region: CASSLGTGTDTQYF. In DNA, the CDR3 is TGTGCCAGCAGCTTAGGGACAGGAACAGATACGCAGTATTTT. The full variable domain, in which reference TRBV7-9 and TRBJ2-3 provide the parts outside the CDR3, is DTGVSQNPRHKITKRGQNVTFRCDPISEHNRLYWYRQTLGQGPEFLTYFQNEAQLEKSRLLSDRFSAERPKGSFSTLEIQRTEQGDSAMYLCASSLGTGTDTQYFGPGTRLTVL.

The V call is TRBV11-1, the J call TRBJ2-7; D perhaps matches TRBD2 (6 bases). Germline CDR1 and CDR2: SGHAT and FQDESV (reference sequence). This CDR3 spans 14 amino acids. V was clipped by 4 bases and J by 6 bases, with 16 bases between them. In DNA form, the CDR3 reads TGTGCCAGCAGCTCGGGGACTGCGATCGCCGAGCAGTACTTC. Translated: CASSSGTAIAEQYF.

J is TRBJ2-1 and V is TRBV11-1; 7 bases are a match to TRBD1. Germline V gene sequence: CDR1 SGHAT, CDR2 FQDESV (reference sequence). The ends lost 6 bases at V and 6 bases at J; junction bases unmatched: 8. The CDR3 runs to 14 residues. CDR3 residues: CASSLDRVGNEQFF. CDR3 in DNA: TGTGCCAGCAGTCTTGACAGGGTGGGCAATGAGCAGTTCTTC.

This sequence joins TRBV3-1 (or the pseudogene TRBV3-2) and TRBJ2-5, with TRBD1 identical over 9 bases. The CDR3 contains 15 residues. Trimming at V came to 1 base and at J to 1 base, leaving 1 base not matched to a gene. Germline CDR1 is LGHDT and CDR2 is YNNKEL (reference sequence). The CDR3 nucleotides are TGTGCCAGCAGCCAAGGGACAGGGGTCCAAGAGACCCAGTACTTC. As protein: CASSQGTGVQETQYF.

The chain joins TRBV6-2 or TRBV6-3 to TRBJ2-3; 10 positions agree with TRBD2. CDR3 length: 16 residues. Germline lookup yields CDR1 MNHEY and CDR2 SVGEGT. The junction had 7 bases not matched to a gene; V was cut back by 5 bases and J by 2 bases. In DNA, the CDR3 is TGTGCCAGCAGTGGCGAAAGCGGGGGGGCCACAGATACGCAGTATTTT. Translation: CASSGESGGATDTQYF.

The chain uses TRBV19 and TRBJ1-1, with D possibly being TRBD1 (5 bases). Trimming took off 1 base at V and 7 bases at J, with 10 bases between the two ends. Germline CDR1 reads LNHDA; CDR2 reads SQIVND (reference sequence). The CDR3 extends over 13 amino acids. The CDR3 region is CASSIAGQDEAFF. The CDR3, as DNA: TGTGCCAGTAGTATAGCCGGACAAGATGAAGCTTTCTTT.

The chain couples TRBV6-5 to TRBJ2-1; TRBD2 agrees at 7 bases. The CDR3 spans 14 residues. Germline CDR1 is MNHEY and CDR2 is SVGAGI. V was clipped by 5 bases and J by 5 bases; unmatched bases: 6. DNA of the CDR3: TGTGCCAGCAGTCCCTGGGGGGGAAACAATGAGCAGTTCTTC. Its translation is CASSPWGGNNEQFF.

This clone appeared a single time. This sequence joins TRBV7-8 and TRBJ2-7; possibly TRBD1 for D (6 bases). V lost 5 bases to trimming and J lost 3 bases, with 17 bases between them. The germline gives CDR1 SGHVS, CDR2 FQNEAQ. The CDR3 covers 15 residues. The CDR3 DNA reads TGTGCCAGCAGCCCGCGTGACAGGTTACTCTACGAGCAGTACTTC. This translates into CASSPRDRLLYEQYF.